This entry describes one T cell receptor beta chain. The antigen is not known. This sample is drawn from a study of T cells after yellow fever vaccination. Study context: Fractions low in cell number were prepared with SMART-Seq v4 Ultra Low Input.

Study findings and constraints: Abundant clonotypes from the bulk population could contaminate FACS-sorted repertoires. Reappearance after the booster was seen for most primary-vaccination clones, at 95% to 98% CD4 and 85% to 90% CD8.

TCR cDNA, made by 5'RACE template switching, carried an added universal primer site and UMIs. MiXCR, run by TCRdb on the 5' RACE reads, gives a single entry per CDR3 protein. The sample carries around 150,000 distinct CDR3 sequences, more than 5.5% recorded once. The CDR3 contains 15 residues. Trimming removed 5 bases at V and 1 base at J, with 14 bases between. Germline V gene data show CDR1 as SGHTA and CDR2 as FQGNSA. V is TRBV7-2 and J is TRBJ1-1; the D gene is possibly TRBD1 (6 bases). Sequences were derived from CD4+ T cells sorted from PBMCs, sampled 4 to 5 days after the first yellow fever vaccination. This TCR was sampled from a man younger than 30 who received the YFV17D yellow fever vaccine. CDR3 region: CASSQGNLGNTEAFF. The CDR3 bases are TGTGCCAGCAGCCAGGGGAATCTTGGGAACACTGAAGCTTTCTTT.